The 14 T cell receptor beta chains below were found in one sample sequenced in a study of blood T cell repertoires in COVID-19. TCRdb's copy holds only in-frame clones and misses some; the assay was immunoSEQ multiplex PCR. Among roughly 360,000 clones, around 84% were seen once, and the ten largest hold 1.1%. The material sequenced was peripheral blood. These receptors came from a human donor with acute or convalescent COVID-19. The donor label of this sample is uncertain.

The chain combines TRBV28 with TRBJ1-2, with D hard to call. Germline CDR1 MDHEN, CDR2 SYDVKM. Trimming removed 2 bases at V and 3 bases at J, with 16 bases between. This CDR3 contains 16 residues. For the CDR3, the DNA is TGTGCCAGCAGTTTAACGTCCAGGAAAGCCGACTATGGCTACACCTTC. Its translation is CASSLTSRKADYGYTF.

This clone has only one observation. The CDR3 spells CAWSFGRGETQYF. The CDR3 nucleotides are TGTGCCTGGAGTTTTGGCAGGGGTGAGACCCAGTACTTC. J is TRBJ2-5 and V is TRBV30, with D tentatively TRBD1 (6 bases). The germline CDR1 and CDR2 sequences are GTSNPN and SVGIG (reference sequence). CDR3 length: 13 residues. V was clipped by 2 bases and J by 5 bases, with 12 bases between them.

This clone was seen more than once but under ten times. This chain connects TRBV5-4 to TRBJ2-5; 7 nucleotides align to TRBD1. After removal of 2 bases from V and 1 base from J, the junction contained 5 bases not matched to a gene. Per the germline V gene, CDR1 is SGHNT and CDR2 is YYREEE (reference sequence). CDR3 size: 15 residues. Here the CDR3 DNA reads TGTGCCAGCAGCTTTAGGACAGGTCCCCAAGAGACCCAGTACTTC. Its translation is CASSFRTGPQETQYF.

The rearrangement uses TRBV9 and TRBJ1-6; unclear D gene. V was trimmed by 0 bases and J by 7 bases, leaving 5 bases between them. The germline V gene encodes CDR1 SGDLS and CDR2 YYNGEE. The CDR3 is 13 residues long. CDR3 in amino acids: CASSVDKNSPLHF. The CDR3 coding sequence is TGTGCCAGCAGCGTAGACAAGAATTCACCCCTCCACTTT.

The gene calls are TRBV6-1 and TRBJ2-7; a weak D match, TRBD2 (5 bases). The V gene's germline CDR1 is MNHNS and CDR2 SASEGT. The length of the CDR3 is 14 residues. V shed 3 bases and J shed 0 bases, with 9 bases lying between them. The DNA of the CDR3 is TGTGCCAGCAGTGAGGTAGCGCACTCCTACGAGCAGTACTTC. The encoded protein is CASSEVAHSYEQYF.

The chain links TRBV5-5 to TRBJ1-3, with D unresolved. V gave up 0 bases and J gave up 0 bases, with 10 bases separating them. Germline-derived CDR1 and CDR2 are SGHKS and YYEKEE (reference sequence). The CDR3 has 16 residues. The chain's CDR3 is CASSLVSVNSGNTIYF. DNA for the CDR3: TGTGCCAGCAGCTTGGTTAGCGTTAACTCTGGAAACACCATATATTTT.

This sequence joins TRBV29-1 and TRBJ1-2, with 7 bases lining up with TRBD1. The CDR3 is 14 residues long. V trimming: 1 base; J trimming: 4 bases; junction bases outside the gene matches: 6. Germline V lookup: CDR1 SQVTM, CDR2 ANQGSEA. CDR3 sequence: CSVEGDSSFYGYTF. In nucleotides, the CDR3 is TGCAGCGTTGAAGGGGACAGCTCCTTCTATGGCTACACCTTC.

The chain employs TRBV6-6 and TRBJ2-4; D gene unclear. The CDR3 extends over 15 amino acids. V shed 2 bases and J shed 4 bases, with 12 bases lying between them. The germline gives CDR1 MNHNY, CDR2 SVGAGI (reference sequence). CDR3 sequence (DNA): TGTGCCAGCAGTTACACCGGCGGTGGGAAAAACATTCAGTACTTC. Its protein is CASSYTGGGKNIQYF.

The rearrangement uses TRBV2 and TRBJ2-7; 7 bases are a match to TRBD1. The V and J ends lost 4 bases and 4 bases, in that order; junction bases with no gene match: 13. Germline V gene sequence: CDR1 SNHLY, CDR2 FYNNEI. The CDR3 covers 16 residues. CDR3 loop: CASSGFAGTEVYEQYF. CDR3 coding DNA: TGTGCCAGCAGTGGCTTTGCCGGGACAGAAGTGTACGAGCAGTACTTC.

This clone was seen only once. The V and J genes are TRBV19 and TRBJ1-2, with 8 bases fitting TRBD1. Losses at the gene ends were 6 bases for V and 0 bases for J; bases not matched to a gene: 3. CDR1 LNHDA and CDR2 SQIVND come from the germline V gene (reference sequence). This CDR3 has 14 amino acids. CDR3 sequence reads: CASRTGGTNYGYTF. CDR3 bases: TGTGCCAGTAGAACAGGGGGTACTAACTATGGCTACACCTTC. Variable domain in full (rest from reference TRBV19 and TRBJ1-2): DGGITQSPKYLFRKEGQNVTLSCEQNLNHDAMYWYRQDPGQGLRLIYYSQIVNDFQKGDIAEGYSVSREKKESFPLTVTSAQKNPTAFYLCASRTGGTNYGYTFGSGTRLTVV.

The chain recombines TRBV18 with TRBJ1-2; D unclear. The CDR3 totals 14 residues. Germline-derived CDR1 and CDR2 are KGHSH and LQKENI. V shed 3 bases and J shed 2 bases, with 10 bases lying between them. The CDR3 is CASSPSRENYGYTF. The CDR3 coding sequence is TGTGCCAGCTCACCGTCCCGGGAAAACTATGGCTACACCTTC. Looking up the rest from reference TRBV18 and TRBJ1-2 gives the full variable domain: NAGVMQNPRHLVRRRGQEARLRCSPMKGHSHVYWYRQLPEEGLKFMVYLQKENIIDESGMPKERFSAEFPKEGPSILRIQQVVRGDSAAYFCASSPSRENYGYTFGSGTRLTVV.

This chain's CDR3 is CASSDTTAPNEKLFF. CDR3 sequence (DNA): TGCGCCAGCAGTGATACAACAGCTCCCAATGAAAAACTGTTTTTT. The chain is built from TRBV10-2 and TRBJ1-4, with D unclear. V lost 3 bases and J lost 5, with 13 bases in between. Germline values: CDR1 WSHSY, CDR2 SAAADI. The CDR3 is 15 amino acids.

The chain employs TRBV11-3 and TRBJ2-3, with TRBD1 matching 10 bases. The germline gives CDR1 SGHNT, CDR2 YENEEA. The CDR3 runs 12 residues. J lost 6 bases, V lost 8 bases, and 2 bases had no gene match. Here the CDR3 DNA reads TGTGCCAGCGGACAGGGGGGTGATACGCAGTATTTT. Translated: CASGQGGDTQYF.

The chain recombines TRBV6-5 with TRBJ2-7, with 9 bases identical to TRBD1. The V segment lost 6 bases and the J segment 7 bases; nucleotides outside the gene matches: 7. Germline V gives CDR1 MNHEY, CDR2 SVGAGI. This CDR3 has 13 amino acids. As DNA, the CDR3 is TGTGCCAGCAGCGCCGGGACAGGGAGTGAGCAGTACTTC. Translating gives CASSAGTGSEQYF.